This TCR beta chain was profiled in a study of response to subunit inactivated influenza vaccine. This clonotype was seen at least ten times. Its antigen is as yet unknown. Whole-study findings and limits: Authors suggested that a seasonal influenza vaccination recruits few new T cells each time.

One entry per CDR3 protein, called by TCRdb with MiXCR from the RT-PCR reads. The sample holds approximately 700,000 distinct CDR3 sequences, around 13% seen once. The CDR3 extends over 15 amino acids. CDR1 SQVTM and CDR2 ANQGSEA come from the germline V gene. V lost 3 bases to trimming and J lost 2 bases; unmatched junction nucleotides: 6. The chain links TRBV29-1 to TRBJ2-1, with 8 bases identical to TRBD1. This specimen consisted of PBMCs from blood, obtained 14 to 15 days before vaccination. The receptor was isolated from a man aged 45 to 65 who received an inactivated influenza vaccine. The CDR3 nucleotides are TGCAGCGTTGATTTGGACAGGGAAGCCTACAATGAGCAGTTCTTC. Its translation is CSVDLDREAYNEQFF.